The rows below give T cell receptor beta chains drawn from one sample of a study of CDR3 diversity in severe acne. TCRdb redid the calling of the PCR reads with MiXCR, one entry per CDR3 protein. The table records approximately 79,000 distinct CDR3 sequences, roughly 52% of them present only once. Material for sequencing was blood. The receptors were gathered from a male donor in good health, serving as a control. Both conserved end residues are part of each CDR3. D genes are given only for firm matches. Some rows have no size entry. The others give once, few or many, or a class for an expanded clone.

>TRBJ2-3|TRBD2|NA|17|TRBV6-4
TGTGCCAGCAGTGGGGGGACTAGCGGGGTCAGCACAGATACGCAGTATTTT
CASSGGTSGVSTDTQYF
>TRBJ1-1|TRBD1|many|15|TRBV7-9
TGTGCCAGCAATACAGGGGGATCCATCTACACTGAAGCTTTCTTT
CASNTGGSIYTEAFF
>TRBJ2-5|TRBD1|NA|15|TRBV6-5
TGTGCCAGCAGACTACGGACAGGGGGCGCGGAGACCCAGTACTTC
CASRLRTGGAETQYF
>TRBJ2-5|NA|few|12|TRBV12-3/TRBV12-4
TGTGCCAGCAGTCCGGAACCCGAGACCCAGTACTTC
CASSPEPETQYF
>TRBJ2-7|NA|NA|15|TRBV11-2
TGTGCCAGCAGCCCGGGACTTGCGACCCCCTACGAGCAGTACTTC
CASSPGLATPYEQYF
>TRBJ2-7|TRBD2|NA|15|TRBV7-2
TGTGCCAGCAGTTCCCCGGGAGGGCCTTCCTCCGAGCAGTACTTC
CASSSPGGPSSEQYF
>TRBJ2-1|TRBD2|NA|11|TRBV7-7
TGTGCTAGCGGGGGTAAGGATGAGCAGTTCTTC
CASGGKDEQFF
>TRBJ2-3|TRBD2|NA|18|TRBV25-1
TGTGCCAGCAGTGAATATCGGATGGTAGCGGGAGACACAGATACGCAGTATTTT
CASSEYRMVAGDTDTQYF
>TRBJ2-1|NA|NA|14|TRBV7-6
TGTGCCAGCAGCCCGGCGCGGAGTTATAATGAGCAGTTCTTC
CASSPARSYNEQFF
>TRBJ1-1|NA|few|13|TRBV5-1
TGCGCCAGCAGCTTGTTGAAGGACACTGAAGCTTTCTTT
CASSLLKDTEAFF
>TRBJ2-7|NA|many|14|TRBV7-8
TGTGCCAGCAGCTTTGTAGGGGAGAAATACGAGCAGTACTTC
CASSFVGEKYEQYF
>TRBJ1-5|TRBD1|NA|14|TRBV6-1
TGTGCCAGCACCCCCGGACAGGGGAATCAGCCCCAGCATTTT
CASTPGQGNQPQHF
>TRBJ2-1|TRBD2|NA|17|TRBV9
TGTGCCAGCAGCGCACCCTCTAGCGGGGGCTCCTACAATGAGCAGTTCTTC
CASSAPSSGGSYNEQFF
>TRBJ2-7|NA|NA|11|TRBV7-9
TGTGCCAGCAGCTTCAGCTACGAGCGGTACTTC
CASSFSYERYF
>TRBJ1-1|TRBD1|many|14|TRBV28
TGTGCCAGCCACCAGTCAGGGGGAGGTACTGAAGCTTTCTTT
CASHQSGGGTEAFF
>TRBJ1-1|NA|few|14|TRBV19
TGTGCCAGTAGCCCCTGGGGTGGGAGCACTGAAGCTTTCTTT
CASSPWGGSTEAFF
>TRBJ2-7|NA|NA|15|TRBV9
TGTGCCAGCAGCGTAGGCCAGGGGATGTCCTACGAGCAGTACTTC
CASSVGQGMSYEQYF
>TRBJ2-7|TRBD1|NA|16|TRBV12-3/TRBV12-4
TGTGCCAGCAGTCTCCGGGACAGGGGTACCGTCTACGAGCAGTACTTC
CASSLRDRGTVYEQYF
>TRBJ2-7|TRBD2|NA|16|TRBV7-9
TGTGCCAGCAGTTTGGGGACGGGTCGCGGGAGCTACGAGCAGTACTTC
CASSLGTGRGSYEQYF
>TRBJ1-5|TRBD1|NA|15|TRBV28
TGTGCCAGCAGTCCAGGGGGTACCGGCAATCAGCCCCAGCATTTT
CASSPGGTGNQPQHF
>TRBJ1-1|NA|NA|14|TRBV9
TGTGCCAGCACCCCCAGAGCGGGGAACACTGAAGCTTTCTTT
CASTPRAGNTEAFF
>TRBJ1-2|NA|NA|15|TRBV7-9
TGTGCCAGCAGCCTCGACAGCCCATTAAACTATGGCTACACCTTC
CASSLDSPLNYGYTF
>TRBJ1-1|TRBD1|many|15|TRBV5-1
TGCGCCAGCAGCTTGGGGCCAGGGGGCCCACCTGAAGCTTTCTTT
CASSLGPGGPPEAFF
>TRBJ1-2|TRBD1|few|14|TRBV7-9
TGTGCCAGCAGCCGCGGGACAGGAAACTATGGCTACACCTTC
CASSRGTGNYGYTF
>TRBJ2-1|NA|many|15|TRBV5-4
TGTGCCAGCAGCTTGGGAGGGCACTCCTACAATGAGCAGTTCTTC
CASSLGGHSYNEQFF
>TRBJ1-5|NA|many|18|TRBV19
TGTGCCAGTAGTATCTCTCGCGGGACATCTTATAGCAATCAGCCCCAGCATTTT
CASSISRGTSYSNQPQHF
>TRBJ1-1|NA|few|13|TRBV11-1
TGTGCCAGCAGCTTTTCAGGGGACGGGCGGGCTTTCTTT
CASSFSGDGRAFF
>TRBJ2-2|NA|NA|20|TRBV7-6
NA
CATGGPGANVLTFGAGELFF
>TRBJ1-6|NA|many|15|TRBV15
TGTGCCACCCAGGGGAGGGGCTCCTATAATTCACCCCTCCACTTT
CATQGRGSYNSPLHF
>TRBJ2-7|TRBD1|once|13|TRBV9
TGTGCCAGCAGCCCACAGGGGGCGTACGAGCAGTACTTC
CASSPQGAYEQYF
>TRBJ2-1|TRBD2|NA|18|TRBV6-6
TGTGCCAGCAGTTCTCCACGGACTAGCGGGAGGTTGGTCAATGAGCAGTTCTTC
CASSSPRTSGRLVNEQFF
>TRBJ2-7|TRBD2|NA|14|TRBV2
TGTGCCAGCAGACGGACTAGCGGGGCCTACGAGCAGTACTTC
CASRRTSGAYEQYF
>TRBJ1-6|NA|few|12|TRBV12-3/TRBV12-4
TGTGCCAGCAGTTTGCCCGATTCACCCCTCCACTTT
CASSLPDSPLHF
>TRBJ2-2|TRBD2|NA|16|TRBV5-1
TGCGCCAGCAAGAGCGAGCGGGAGGGCCCTGCCGGGGAGCTGTTTTTT
CASKSEREGPAGELFF
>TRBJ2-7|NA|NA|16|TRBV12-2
TGTGCAAGTCGCTTAGCCCCTCCCGAGGGGGCGGGGGAGCAGTACTTC
CASRLAPPEGAGEQYF
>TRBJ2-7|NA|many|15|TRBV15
TGTGCCACCAGCAGAGACCCAGGGGGGGACTCCGAGCAGTACTTC
CATSRDPGGDSEQYF
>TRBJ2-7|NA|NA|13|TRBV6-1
TGTGCCAGCAGTTACTCGGGGACGGGAGAGCAGTACTTC
CASSYSGTGEQYF
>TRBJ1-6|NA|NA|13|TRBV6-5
TGTGCCAGCAGTGAAGGCAGACATTCACCCCTCCACTTT
CASSEGRHSPLHF
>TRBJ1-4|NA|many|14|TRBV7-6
TGTGCCAGCAGCTTAGGGACGGTAAATGAAAAACTGTTTTTT
CASSLGTVNEKLFF
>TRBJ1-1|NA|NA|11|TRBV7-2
TGTGCCAGCAATCCGGACACTGAGGCTTTCTTT
CASNPDTEAFF
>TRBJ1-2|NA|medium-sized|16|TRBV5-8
TGTGCCAGCAGCTTGGCCGAGGGGATGTTCAACTATGGCTACACCTTC
CASSLAEGMFNYGYTF
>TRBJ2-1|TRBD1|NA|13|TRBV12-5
TGTGCTAGTGGTCCGCGACAGGGGAGTGAGCAGTTCTTC
CASGPRQGSEQFF
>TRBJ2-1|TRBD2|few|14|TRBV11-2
TGTGCCAGCAGCCCGGGGGGAGGCTACAATGAGCAGTTCTTC
CASSPGGGYNEQFF
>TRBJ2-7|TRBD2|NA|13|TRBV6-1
TGTGCCATCTCAGCGGGGTCCCCTCGGGGGCAGTACTTC
CAISAGSPRGQYF
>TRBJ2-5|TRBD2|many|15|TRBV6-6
TGTGCCAGCAGTCCGCCAGGCGGGGGGGAAGAGACCCAGTACTTC
CASSPPGGGEETQYF
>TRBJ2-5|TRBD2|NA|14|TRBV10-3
TGTGCCATCAGTTCCGGGGGGGGGGGGGAGACCCAGGTCTTC
CAISSGGGGETQVF
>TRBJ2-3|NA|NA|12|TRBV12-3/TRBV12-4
TGTGCCAGCAGCGACGTGGGGGATACGCAGTATTTT
CASSDVGDTQYF
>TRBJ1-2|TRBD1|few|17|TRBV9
TGTGCCAGCACCCTCCAAGGGGACAGGGGTTTTGGCTATGGCTACACCTTC
CASTLQGDRGFGYGYTF
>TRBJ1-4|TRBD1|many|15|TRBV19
TGTGCCAGTAGTATAGGCGGACAGGGTGATGAAAAACTGTTTTTT
CASSIGGQGDEKLFF
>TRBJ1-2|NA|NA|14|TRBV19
TGTGCCAGCAGACGAGGGAACGGGAACTATGGCTACACCTTC
CASRRGNGNYGYTF
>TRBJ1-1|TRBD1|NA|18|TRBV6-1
TGTGCCAGCAGTCCCTACCGGGACAGGGGGGAAGGGGACACTGAAGCTTTCTTT
CASSPYRDRGEGDTEAFF
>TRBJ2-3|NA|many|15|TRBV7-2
TGTGCCAGCAGCCTTGGCACACAGGGAGTTGATACGCAGTATTTT
CASSLGTQGVDTQYF
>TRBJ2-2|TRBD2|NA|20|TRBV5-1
TGCGCCAGCACAAAGCTTGCCCGACTAGCGGGAGAGGTAGAGACCGGGGAGCTGTTTTTT
CASTKLARLAGEVETGELFF